These T cell receptor beta chains were read from a single sample in a study of T cell repertoires in cytomegalovirus infection. TCRdb fed the reads into MiXCR, producing one record per CDR3 protein. The table has some 940,000 distinct CDR3 sequences, roughly 30% seen once. These TCRs are of unknown antigen specificity. The material was cultured CD8+ T cells from PBMCs, obtained from culture after CMV antigen stimulation. Receptors originate from a human donor in good health (CMV status not recorded). Some clones in this sample may be carry-over from other donors' samples. CDR3s include the opening cysteine and the closing phenylalanine or tryptophan. The D gene is left open where the match is weak. Size tells how often a clone was seen (once, few, many) or the class of an expanded clone, and some rows leave it out.

clone_size,d_call,j_call,v_call,cdr3_nt,cdr3_aa
.,TRBD2,TRBJ2-5,TRBV6-5,TGTGCCAGCAGTTACTTCTCCCCACCAGCGGGGGGGGGAGAGACCCAGTACTTC,CASSYFSPPAGGGETQYF
.,.,TRBJ1-5,TRBV27,TGTGCCAGCAGACTTACAAGCTATAGCAATCAGCCCCAGCATTTT,CASRLTSYSNQPQHF
few,TRBD1,TRBJ2-3,TRBV27,TGTGCCAGCAGTTTCCTGGGACAGGCGATCACAGATACGCAGTATTTT,CASSFLGQAITDTQYF
many,TRBD1,TRBJ2-2,TRBV7-8,TGTGCCAGCAGCAGAGGACAGGGGCCTAACGGCGGGGAGCTGTTTTTT,CASSRGQGPNGGELFF
.,.,TRBJ2-1,TRBV6-1,TGTGCCAGCAGCAGTCGGATCTACAATGAGCAGTTCTTC,CASSSRIYNEQFF
few,.,TRBJ1-1,TRBV7-9,TGTGCCAGCAGCTTAGCCCTTCGACAGGCCCAGAACACTGAAGCTTTCTTT,CASSLALRQAQNTEAFF
few,.,TRBJ1-6,TRBV5-5,TGTGCCAGCAGCTTGGCCGGTATGCGGAATTCACCCCTCCACTTT,CASSLAGMRNSPLHF
few,.,TRBJ2-1,TRBV7-8,TGTGCCAGCAGCTTAGGAGGGGCTTGGGGGCAGTTCTTC,CASSLGGAWGQFF
.,.,TRBJ2-3,TRBV12-3/TRBV12-4,TGTGCCAGCAGTTCTCGGGACTTTCTTAGCACAGATACGCAGTATTTT,CASSSRDFLSTDTQYF
.,TRBD1,TRBJ1-1,TRBV7-9,TGTGCCAGCAGCTATCCAGGACAGGGGAACACTGAAGCTTTCTTT,CASSYPGQGNTEAFF
.,.,TRBJ1-1,TRBV9,TGTGCCAGCAGGGCAGAAGGGAAAGCTTTCTTT,CASRAEGKAFF
few,TRBD1,TRBJ1-1,TRBV15,TGTGCCACCAGCAGAGCTGGACAGGGAGGTGAAGCTTTCTTT,CATSRAGQGGEAFF
few,.,TRBJ1-5,TRBV6-1,TGTGCCAGCAAACCAAGGGAGACCATTTACAATCAGCCCCAGCATTTT,CASKPRETIYNQPQHF
.,.,TRBJ2-2,TRBV19,TGTGCCAGTAGTGCCGCGTATGGCACCGGGGAGCTGTTTTTT,CASSAAYGTGELFF
few,.,TRBJ2-5,TRBV6-6,TGTGCCAGCAGTTCTCGGACCTCTCAAGAGACCCAGTACTTC,CASSSRTSQETQYF
many,TRBD1,TRBJ2-3,TRBV7-6,TGTGCCAGCAGCTTCCGGACAGGGGGCCAGCCAGATACGCAGTATTTT,CASSFRTGGQPDTQYF
once,.,TRBJ2-3,TRBV9,TGTGCCAGCAGCGTAGATCGGACAGGGCGGGGGCCCACAGATACGCAGTATTTT,CASSVDRTGRGPTDTQYF
.,.,TRBJ2-3,TRBV6-2/TRBV6-3,TGTGCCAGCTTCGGAGGATTAAGGTCGGATTTT,CASFGGLRSDF
.,TRBD1,TRBJ1-6,TRBV5-5,TGTGCCAGCAGCTGGGACAGGGGGCGTCTCGATAATTCACCCCTCCACTTT,CASSWDRGRLDNSPLHF
.,.,TRBJ1-6,TRBV6-5,TGTGCCAGCAGTACCCACACGGGTGGAGATTCCTCACCCCTCCACTTT,CASSTHTGGDSSPLHF
few,.,TRBJ1-1,TRBV7-6,TGTGCCAGTTGGGCCTCCGTAGGGGACACTGAAGCTTTCTTT,CASWASVGDTEAFF
once,.,TRBJ1-2,TRBV7-9,TGTGCCAGCAGCCGGGGGTCGGTAATCTATGGCTACACCTTC,CASSRGSVIYGYTF
.,.,TRBJ1-2,TRBV25-1,TGTGCCAGCAGTGAATATGGGGCGACGTATGGCTACACCTTC,CASSEYGATYGYTF
.,.,TRBJ1-2,TRBV6-2/TRBV6-3,TGTGCCAGCACCCAACCCGGTCTTGGCTACACCTTC,CASTQPGLGYTF
few,TRBD2,TRBJ2-1,TRBV7-9,TGTGCCAGCAGACTACTAGCGGCGCAGGGGAATGAGCAGTTCTTC,CASRLLAAQGNEQFF
few,TRBD1,TRBJ1-4,TRBV5-3,TGTGCCAGCAGCAACGGGAGGACAGGGAGCGAAAAACTGTTTTTT,CASSNGRTGSEKLFF
.,.,TRBJ1-1,TRBV15,TGTGCCACCAGCGTCACCGGGTCGGAAGCTTTCTTT,CATSVTGSEAFF
few,.,TRBJ1-5,TRBV20-1,TGCAGTGCTAGATTGGGGGCCTACAGCAATCAGCCCCAGCATTTT,CSARLGAYSNQPQHF
.,.,TRBJ2-7,TRBV12-3/TRBV12-4,TGTGCCAGCAGTCCTATCCAAGGCTACGAGCAGTACTTC,CASSPIQGYEQYF
.,.,TRBJ2-3,TRBV7-9,TGTGCCAGCAGCTCTGAACAGGAGGATACGCAGTATTTT,CASSSEQEDTQYF
many,.,TRBJ1-5,TRBV28,TGTGCCAGCAGTTCTCCAGCCCCGGGCGTATATCGCAATCAGCCCCAGCATTTT,CASSSPAPGVYRNQPQHF
.,.,TRBJ1-2,TRBV27,TGTGCCAGCAGTCCCGGGGGGACCTGGTTTGGCTACACCTTC,CASSPGGTWFGYTF
many,TRBD2,TRBJ2-1,TRBV11-1,TGTGCCAGCAGCTACGGACTAGCGGGGAACAATGAGCAGTTCTTC,CASSYGLAGNNEQFF
many,.,TRBJ1-1,TRBV6-1,TGTGCCAGCAGTCGGGGGGCTAGTCCGAATGAAGCTTTCTTT,CASSRGASPNEAFF
few,TRBD2,TRBJ2-3,TRBV19,TGTGCCAGTAGGGGATGGGGCGGGGGGGCCGCAGATACGCAGTATTTT,CASRGWGGGAADTQYF
many,.,TRBJ2-7,TRBV6-5,TGTGCCAGCAGTTACGGGGAAAGAGAGGCCTACGAGCAGTACTTC,CASSYGEREAYEQYF
few,TRBD1,TRBJ2-7,TRBV7-6,TGTGCCAGCAGCCCCCGGACAGGGTGGCCCTACGAGCAGTACTTC,CASSPRTGWPYEQYF
.,TRBD1,TRBJ1-1,TRBV19,TGTGCCAGTAGCGGAGTATCAGGGGGATCTGAAGCTTTCTTT,CASSGVSGGSEAFF
.,.,TRBJ2-2,TRBV6-5,TGTGCCAGCAGTGGGGCCAGCAACACCGGGGAGCTGTTTTTT,CASSGASNTGELFF
many,TRBD1,TRBJ1-4,TRBV7-9,TGTGCCAGCAGCTTAGACAGGGGTGAAAAACTGTTTTTT,CASSLDRGEKLFF
few,TRBD1,TRBJ2-5,TRBV19,TGTGCCAGTAGTGTGACAGGGGGCGCGGGAGAGACCCAGTACTTC,CASSVTGGAGETQYF
.,TRBD1,TRBJ2-3,TRBV4-1,TGCGCCAGCAGGGACAGGTCCCGGGGAGATACGCAGTATTTT,CASRDRSRGDTQYF
many,.,TRBJ1-1,TRBV7-9,TGTGCCAGCAGCTTACCCTCGGGGCGCTCCCCTGAAGCTTTCTTT,CASSLPSGRSPEAFF
.,.,TRBJ1-2,TRBV29-1,TGCAGCGTTGCCACAGTCTATGGCTACACCTTC,CSVATVYGYTF
.,TRBD1,TRBJ1-2,TRBV4-2,TGTGCCAGCAGCCAAACAACAATGGACAGGCTTGGTGGCTACACCTTC,CASSQTTMDRLGGYTF
.,.,TRBJ2-3,TRBV4-1,TGCGTCAGCAGCCAAGGATTCGGGACGGAGGGCACAGATACGCAGTATTTT,CVSSQGFGTEGTDTQYF
.,.,TRBJ1-4,TRBV27,TGTGCCAGCAGTCCGGGGGGTTTCCCTGAAAAACTGTTTTTT,CASSPGGFPEKLFF
few,.,TRBJ1-1,TRBV19,TGTGCCAGTAGTCTCCTACCGGGGAAGGGGATGAACACTGAAGCTTTCTTT,CASSLLPGKGMNTEAFF